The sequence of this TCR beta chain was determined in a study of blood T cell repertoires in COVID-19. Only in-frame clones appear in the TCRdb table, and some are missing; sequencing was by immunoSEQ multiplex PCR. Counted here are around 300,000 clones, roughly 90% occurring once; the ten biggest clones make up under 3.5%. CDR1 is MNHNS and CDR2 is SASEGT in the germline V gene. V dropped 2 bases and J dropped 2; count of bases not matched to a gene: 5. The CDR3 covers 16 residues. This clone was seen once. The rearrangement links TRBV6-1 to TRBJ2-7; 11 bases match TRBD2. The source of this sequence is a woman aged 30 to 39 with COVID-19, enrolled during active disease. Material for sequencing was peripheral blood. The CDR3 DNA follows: TGTGCCAGCAGTGAATTTAGCGGGAGGGGTCCCTACGAGCAGTACTTC. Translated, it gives CASSEFSGRGPYEQYF.